The 2 T cell receptor beta chains given below trace back to one sample, sequenced in a study of T cells in Graves' hyperthyroidism and ophthalmopathy. What was amplified from RNA transcripts were TCR beta CDR3 regions. Carried out on the TCR CDR3, a first-round RT-PCR used the HTBI primer set. TCRdb re-derived calls from the multiplex PCR reads in MiXCR, one entry per CDR3 protein. The sample has approximately 330,000 distinct CDR3 sequences; roughly 13% are singletons. The sequenced material came from blood. All receptors come from a woman aged 40 to 50 with Graves' ophthalmopathy.

In its sample, this clonotype was seen many times. The genes are TRBV28 and TRBJ2-1; TRBD1 matches at 9 bases. Germline V gene sequence: CDR1 MDHEN, CDR2 SYDVKM. V was clipped by 8 bases and J by 2 bases; unmatched bases: 4. The CDR3 contains 14 residues. CDR3 residues: CASWDRVPYNEQFF. For the CDR3, the DNA is TGTGCCAGCTGGGACAGGGTTCCCTACAATGAGCAGTTCTTC.

About this clonotype: A much larger clone lies one base from this, so it may be a read error. The genes are TRBV5-1 and TRBJ1-6, with D tentatively TRBD1 (5 bases). Trimming took 0 bases from V and 9 from J, leaving 16 bases between them. The CDR3 loop spans 16 amino acids. Germline V lookup: CDR1 SGHRS, CDR2 YFSETQ. The CDR3, as DNA: TGCGCCAGCAGCTTGGTCGGGGCGGGTATTAGTTCACCCCTCCACTTT. This translates into CASSLVGAGISSPLHF.